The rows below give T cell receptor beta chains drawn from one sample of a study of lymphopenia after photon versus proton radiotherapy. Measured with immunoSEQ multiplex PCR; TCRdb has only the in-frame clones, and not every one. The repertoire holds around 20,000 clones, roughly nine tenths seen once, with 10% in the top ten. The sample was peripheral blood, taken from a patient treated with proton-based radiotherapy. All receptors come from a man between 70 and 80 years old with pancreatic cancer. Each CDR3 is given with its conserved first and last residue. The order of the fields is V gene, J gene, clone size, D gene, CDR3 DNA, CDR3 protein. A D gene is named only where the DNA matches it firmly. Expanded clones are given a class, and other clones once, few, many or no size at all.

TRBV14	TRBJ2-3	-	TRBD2	TGTGCCAGCAGCCAAGCGATCGGACTAGCGGGAGGTCTGGTTTCAACAGATACGCAGTATTTT	CASSQAIGLAGGLVSTDTQYF
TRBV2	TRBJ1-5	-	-	TGTGCCAGCAGCGCTCCGACATCCCAGAGGGATCAGCCACAGCATTTT	CASSAPTSQRDQPQHF
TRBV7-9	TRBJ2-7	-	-	TGTGCCAGCTCGGACAGACCATACGAGCAGTACTTC	CASSDRPYEQYF
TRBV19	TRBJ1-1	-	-	TGTGCCAGTAGTGGGGGGGGGAACACTGAAGCTTTCTTT	CASSGGGNTEAFF
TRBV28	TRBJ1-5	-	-	TGTGCCAGCAGTTTCGGGGGGAGCAGCAATCAGCCCCAGCATTTT	CASSFGGSSNQPQHF
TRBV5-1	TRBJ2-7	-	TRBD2	TGCGCCAGCAGCTTGTCTAGCGGGACCGAGCAGTACTTC	CASSLSSGTEQYF
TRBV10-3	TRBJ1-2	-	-	TGTGCCATCAGTGAGAGCCAGGGGCTAGGCTACACCTTC	CAISESQGLGYTF
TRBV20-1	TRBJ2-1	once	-	TGCAGCACAGGGCCAAATGAGCAGTTCTTC	CSTGPNEQFF
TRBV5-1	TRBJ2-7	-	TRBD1	TGCGCCAGCAGCCCGAAGACAGGGGAGGAGCAGTACTTC	CASSPKTGEEQYF
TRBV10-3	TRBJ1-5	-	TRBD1	TGTGCCATCGGGGACAGGGTAGGGGATCAGCCCCAGCATTTT	CAIGDRVGDQPQHF
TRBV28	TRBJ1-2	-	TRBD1	TGTGCCAGCAGTAGCAGGGGGCTCCACTATGGCTACACCTTC	CASSSRGLHYGYTF
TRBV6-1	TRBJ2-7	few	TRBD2	TGTGCCAGCAGCGTACTAGCGGGGGCCCCTTACGAGCAGTACTTC	CASSVLAGAPYEQYF
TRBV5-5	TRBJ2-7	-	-	TGTGCCAGCAGCTTGATAGGGTTCGGGACTCAATACGAGCAGTACTTC	CASSLIGFGTQYEQYF
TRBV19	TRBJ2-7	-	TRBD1	TGTGCCAGTAGTCCACGGGACAGGGGGGGATCCTACGAGCAGTACTTC	CASSPRDRGGSYEQYF
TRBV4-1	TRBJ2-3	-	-	TGCGCCAGCAGCCAAGGGATGGGTACAGATACGCAGTATTTT	CASSQGMGTDTQYF
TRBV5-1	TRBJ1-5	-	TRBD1	TGCGCCAGCAGCACAGACAGGGGTCAGCCCCAGCATTTT	CASSTDRGQPQHF
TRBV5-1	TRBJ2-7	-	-	TGCGCCAGCAGCACACGTACGGGACGCAAAAGCCACGAGCAGTACTTC	CASSTRTGRKSHEQYF
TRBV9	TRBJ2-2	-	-	TGTGCCAGCAGCGTATCCACCACCGGGGAGCTGTTTTTT	CASSVSTTGELFF
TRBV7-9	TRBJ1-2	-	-	TGTGCCAGCAGCCGGGGGACCATCACCCCAAACTATGGCTACACCTTC	CASSRGTITPNYGYTF
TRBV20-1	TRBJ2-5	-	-	TGCAGTGCTAGAGAACAAGAGACCCAGTACTTC	CSAREQETQYF
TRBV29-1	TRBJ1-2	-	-	TGCAGCGTTGAAGACCCTTCCCGGGCCAGACTATCTGGCTACACCTTC	CSVEDPSRARLSGYTF
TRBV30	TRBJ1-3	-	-	TGTGCCTGGAGTGTACCCACAGGCTCTGGAAACACCATATATTTT	CAWSVPTGSGNTIYF